This T cell receptor beta chain came from a study of cytomegalovirus exposure and HLA in healthy donors. General study findings and limits: With further analysis later on, most CMV-associated TCR beta chains appeared HLA-restricted. The likely explanation for a cluster of highly shared sequence variants was sequencing artifact. A later analysis, which compared TCR beta chains of equal frequency, found the HLA-associated ones more clonally expanded.

V was trimmed by 6 bases and J by 4 bases, leaving 14 bases between them. Germline CDR1 is MNHEY and CDR2 is SMNVEV (reference sequence). The CDR3 runs 14 residues. As for this clone: Antigen: not known.

PCR employed 60 Vbeta and 13 Jbeta primers. The data were produced by immunoSEQ multiplex PCR, yet TCRdb's version contains in-frame clones alone and is incomplete. The table has some 190,000 clones, over 60% seen once. This chain joins TRBV27 and TRBJ2-3, with D tentatively TRBD2 (5 bases). The receptor was derived from a middle-aged woman in good health and CMV-seronegative. Sequencing used PBMCs. CDR3 amino acids: CASSLTTRADTQYF. The CDR3 coding sequence is TGTGCCAGCAGCCTCACGACGCGGGCAGATACGCAGTATTTT.